This passage covers 2 T cell receptor beta chains from one sample sequenced in a study of blood T cell repertoires in COVID-19. Assay: immunoSEQ multiplex PCR; the TCRdb copy retains only in-frame clones and omits some. The sample shows around 68,000 clones, roughly 90% of them seen only once. The source material was peripheral blood. Receptors were obtained from a human donor in a cohort sampled during active COVID-19.

In this sample, this clone turned up a few times. This chain uses TRBV11-3 with TRBJ1-2; 7 bases match TRBD1. Trimming removed 1 base from V and 10 bases from J; junction bases left unmatched: 9. CDR3 size: 14 residues. Germline CDR1 is SGHNT and CDR2 is YENEEA. The CDR3 DNA is TGTGCCAGCAGCTTAGTAAAGGGGGCCGGGTCCTACACCTTC. Translating gives CASSLVKGAGSYTF.

The J gene is TRBJ2-1, the V gene TRBV9; 8 positions agree with TRBD2. With V trimmed by 4 bases and J by 1 base, 16 bases remained unmatched. This CDR3 spans 19 amino acids. The germline V gene encodes CDR1 SGDLS and CDR2 YYNGEE. CDR3 region: CASSSRSGGARQSYNEQFF. CDR3 DNA: TGTGCCAGCAGCTCCCGATCGGGGGGGGCTAGACAGTCCTACAATGAGCAGTTCTTC.